This T cell receptor beta chain was observed in a study of T cells in Graves' hyperthyroidism and ophthalmopathy. The study's findings and limits: Blood shared most expanded thyroid clonotypes above 0.001. By a 13 V-J model, ophthalmopathy was set apart from stable hyperthyroidism.

The study defined stable Graves' hyperthyroidism as no ophthalmopathy progression within 18 months. Remarks on this clonotype: Its target is unknown.

Amplified TCR beta CDR3 regions came from RNA transcripts. HTBI primers were the set used in a first-round RT-PCR of the TCR CDR3. MiXCR, applied by TCRdb to the multiplex PCR reads, yields one record per CDR3 protein. The sample includes around 100,000 distinct CDR3 sequences, around 50% seen only once; the top ten take approximately 24%. The sample consisted of blood. The receptor was isolated from a man aged 35-49 years with Graves' hyperthyroidism.

As DNA, the CDR3 is TGTGCCAGCAGCTTACCGGGAGCCAAAAACATTCAGTACTTC. Encoded protein: CASSLPGAKNIQYF. The chain couples TRBV7-9 to TRBJ2-4; D is uncertain. The germline V and J ends were trimmed by 2 bases and 0 bases, with 5 bases remaining between them. The CDR3 is 14 residues long. Germline CDR1 reads SEHNR; CDR2 reads FQNEAQ (reference sequence).